This TCR beta chain was captured by sequencing in a study of cytomegalovirus exposure and HLA in healthy donors. Study-level findings and limits: According to reports, the classifier identified cytomegalovirus status with high specificity and sensitivity. Fewer N-insertions (relative to the roughly 630-donor mean) were reportedly seen in an Asian-associated ancestry cluster in a later analysis.

This clone appeared a few times. Its specificity is not known. Trimming removed 2 bases at V and 2 bases at J, with 10 bases between. This CDR3 contains 14 residues. Germline V lookup: CDR1 SGHDT, CDR2 YYEEEE. Primers for the PCR totalled 60 Vbeta and 13 Jbeta. Repertoires were generated with immunoSEQ multiplex PCR, while TCRdb's copy carries only in-frame clones and drops some. The repertoire has 220,000 or so clones, 70% to 80% of them found once; the top ten carry 1.5% to 2%. The sequence was collected from a woman aged 30 to 39 in good health and CMV-seronegative. V is TRBV5-6 and J is TRBJ1-2; a possible D gene is TRBD1 (5 bases). The source material was PBMCs. The CDR3 sequence: CASSFPGENYGYTF. The CDR3 DNA follows: TGTGCCAGCAGCTTCCCGGGGGAAAACTATGGCTACACCTTC. Complete variable domain (other parts from reference TRBV5-6 and TRBJ1-2): DAGVTQSPTHLIKTRGQQVTLRCSPKSGHDTVSWYQQALGQGPQFIFQYYEEEERQRGNFPDRFSGHQFPNYSSELNVNALLLGDSALYLCASSFPGENYGYTFGSGTRLTVV.